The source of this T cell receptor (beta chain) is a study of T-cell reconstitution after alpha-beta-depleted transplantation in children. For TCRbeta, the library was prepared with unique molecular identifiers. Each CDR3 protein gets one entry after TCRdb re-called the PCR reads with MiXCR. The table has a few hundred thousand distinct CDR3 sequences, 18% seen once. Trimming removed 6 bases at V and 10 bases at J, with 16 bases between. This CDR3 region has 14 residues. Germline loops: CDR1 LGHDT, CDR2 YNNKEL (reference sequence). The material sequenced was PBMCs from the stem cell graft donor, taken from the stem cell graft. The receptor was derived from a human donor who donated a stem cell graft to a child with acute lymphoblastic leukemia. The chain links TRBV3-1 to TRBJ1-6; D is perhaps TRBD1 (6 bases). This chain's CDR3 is CASSPGVRNSPLHF. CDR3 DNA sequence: TGTGCCAGCAGTCCAGGGGTGCGAAACTCACCCCTCCACTTT.